This TCR beta chain stems from a study of human CD8 memory T cell subsets. By frequency, this clonotype is medium-sized. The germline CDR1 and CDR2 sequences are MNHEY and SMNVEV (reference sequence). The CDR3 is 17 residues long. A UMI-labeled 5' RACE approach was the method that produced the TCR beta libraries. Reanalyzing the 5' RACE reads, TCRdb keeps one entry per CDR3 protein, without DNA. Seen in this sample are about 5,100 distinct CDR3 sequences; the ten most common clones hold about 39%. Sequencing used CD8+ T cells from PBMCs. The receptor was derived from a human donor in good health. The V and J genes are TRBV27 and TRBJ1-5. The CDR3 loop is CASSFWTPALGNQPQHF.